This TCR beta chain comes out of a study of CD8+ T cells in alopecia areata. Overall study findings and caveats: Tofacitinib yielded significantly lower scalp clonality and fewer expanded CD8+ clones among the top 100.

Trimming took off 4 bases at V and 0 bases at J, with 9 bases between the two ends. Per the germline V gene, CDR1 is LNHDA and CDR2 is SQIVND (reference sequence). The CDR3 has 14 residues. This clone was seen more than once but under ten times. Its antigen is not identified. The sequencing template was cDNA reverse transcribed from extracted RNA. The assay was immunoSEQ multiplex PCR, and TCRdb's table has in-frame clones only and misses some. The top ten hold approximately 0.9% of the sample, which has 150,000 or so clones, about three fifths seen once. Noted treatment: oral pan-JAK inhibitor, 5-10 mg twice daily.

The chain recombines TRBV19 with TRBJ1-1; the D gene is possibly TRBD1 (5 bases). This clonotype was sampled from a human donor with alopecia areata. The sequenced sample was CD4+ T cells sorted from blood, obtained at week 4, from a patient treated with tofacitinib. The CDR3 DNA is TGTGCCAGTAGTAAGACAGCCCTGAACACTGAAGCTTTCTTT. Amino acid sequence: CASSKTALNTEAFF.